Following are 16 T cell receptor beta chains from one sample sequenced in a study of blood T cells in healthy people across ages. Then a second PCR, running about 6 to 11 cycles, was carried out with a sample-barcoded 5' primer and a J-beta primer mix. TCRdb reanalysed the 5' RACE reads using MiXCR and keeps one entry per CDR3 protein. The sample has approximately 1,000,000 distinct CDR3 sequences; under 45% are singletons. The sequenced material came from blood. Receptor source: a woman in her sixties or seventies in good health.

The genes are TRBV12-3 or TRBV12-4 and TRBJ2-1; perhaps TRBD2 as D (5 bases). The CDR3 is made up of 13 amino acids. The V end lost 6 bases, the J end lost 4 bases, and 10 bases lay between the germline ends. CDR3 bases: TGTGCCAGCAGGAGGGAGACTTACAATGAGCAGTTCTTC. Residues: CASRRETYNEQFF.

The chain employs TRBV7-9 and TRBJ2-1, with 9 bases identical to TRBD2. This CDR3 has 16 amino acids. Germline CDR1 SEHNR, CDR2 FQNEAQ (reference sequence). With 2 bases clipped from V and 5 bases from J, the junction kept 7 bases outside the gene matches. CDR3 region: CASSLSASGEHNEQFF. CDR3 bases: TGTGCCAGCAGCTTATCGGCTAGCGGGGAGCACAATGAGCAGTTCTTC.

Worth noting for this clonotype: An end of the junction differs from the germline gene, which may be a read error. The chain links TRBV14 to TRBJ2-5; D tentatively fits TRBD1 or TRBD2 (5 bases each). CDR3 length equals 14 residues. Germline lookup yields CDR1 SGHDN and CDR2 FVKESK. In nucleotides, the CDR3 is TGTGCCGGCAGCCAGGGACGGAACCAAGAGACCCAGTACTTC. Amino acids: CAGSQGRNQETQYF. Full variable domain (missing parts from reference TRBV14 and TRBJ2-5): EAGVTQFPSHSVIEKGQTVTLRCDPISGHDNLYWYRRVMGKEIKFLLHFVKESKQDESGMPNNRFLAERTGGTYSTLKVQPAELEDSGVYFCAGSQGRNQETQYFGPGTRLLVL.

The rearrangement joins TRBV5-1 to TRBJ2-1; D unresolved. The CDR3 extends over 15 amino acids. Germline CDR1 SGHRS, CDR2 YFSETQ. Trimming stripped 1 base from V and 7 bases from J, with 15 bases between. The CDR3: CASSLLRPEANEQFF. As DNA, the CDR3 is TGCGCCAGCAGCTTGCTCCGACCCGAGGCTAATGAGCAGTTCTTC.

The chain joins TRBV24-1 to TRBJ2-1; 12 bases match TRBD2. CDR1 KGHDR and CDR2 SFDVKD come from the germline V gene. The CDR3 loop spans 17 amino acids. V lost 2 bases, J lost 2 bases, and 3 bases stayed unmatched. The CDR3 sequence: CATSDSGTSGPYNEQFF. CDR3 nucleotides: TGTGCCACCAGTGATTCCGGGACTAGCGGGCCCTACAATGAGCAGTTCTTC.

The chain recombines TRBV3-1 with TRBJ2-1; 7 nucleotides agree with TRBD1. From germline, CDR1 is LGHDT and CDR2 YNNKEL (reference sequence). J gave up 4 bases and V 1 base, and 10 bases lay outside the gene matches. This CDR3 is 17 amino acids long. CDR3 sequence (DNA): TGTGCCAGCAGCCAAGGGACAGGTGCTCACCTTTACAATGAGCAGTTCTTC. It encodes CASSQGTGAHLYNEQFF.

The chain carries TRBV20-1 and TRBJ2-1; 10 positions agree with TRBD2. V was pared by 6 bases and J by 8 bases, with 7 bases of the junction left unmatched. This CDR3 is 13 amino acids long. Germline CDR1 reads DFQATT; CDR2 reads SNEGSKA (reference sequence). CDR3 amino acids: CSALRTSGDEQFF. The CDR3 DNA reads TGCAGTGCCTTGCGGACTAGCGGCGATGAGCAGTTCTTC.

There are a few counts of this clonotype. V and J are TRBV7-7 and TRBJ2-5; 7 bases fit TRBD2. The junction had 8 bases not matched to a gene; V was cut back by 3 bases and J by 4 bases. The CDR3 runs 15 residues. CDR1 is SSHAT, CDR2 FNYEAQ, per germline (reference sequence). CDR3 DNA: TGTGCCAGCAGCTTTCGGCGGGAGCTACGAGAGACCCAGTACTTC. Translated, it gives CASSFRRELRETQYF.

The chain joins TRBV20-1 to TRBJ2-5; possibly TRBD2 for D (6 bases). CDR3 length equals 16 residues. Germline V gene lookup returns CDR1 DFQATT and CDR2 SNEGSKA (reference sequence). V shed 0 bases and J shed 11 bases, with 25 bases lying between them. CDR3 sequence (DNA): TGCAGTGCTAGAGATCTTGACTACACGGGGGTCAATGAGCAGTACTTC. Protein: CSARDLDYTGVNEQYF.

The chain carries TRBV5-1 and TRBJ2-6, with D uncertain. The V end lost 1 base, the J end lost 4 bases, and 9 bases lay between the germline ends. Germline-derived CDR1 and CDR2 are SGHRS and YFSETQ. This CDR3 region has 15 residues. The DNA for the CDR3 is TGCGCCAGCAGCTTGAAAGGATCCGGGGCCAACGTCCTGACTTTC. Protein: CASSLKGSGANVLTF. The variable domain in full, completed from reference TRBV5-1 and TRBJ2-6, reads KAGVTQTPRYLIKTRGQQVTLSCSPISGHRSVSWYQQTPGQGLQFLFEYFSETQRNKGNFPGRFSGRQFSNSRSEMNVSTLELGDSALYLCASSLKGSGANVLTFGAGSRLTVL.

A few counts support this clonotype. V is TRBV7-9 and J is TRBJ1-1; D is ambiguous. V was clipped by 8 bases and J by 1 base, with 8 bases between them. Germline V gene lookup returns CDR1 SEHNR and CDR2 FQNEAQ (reference sequence). This CDR3 region has 12 residues. The CDR3 sequence: CASGEGNTEAFF. In DNA form, the CDR3 reads TGTGCCAGCGGGGAAGGGAACACTGAAGCTTTCTTT.

The rearrangement uses TRBV12-3 or TRBV12-4 and TRBJ2-1; the match to TRBD1 covers 9 bases. V lost 4 bases and J lost 12; bases outside the gene matches: 4. The CDR3 contains 12 residues. CDR3 region: CASSWTGDGQFF. The CDR3 bases are TGTGCCAGCAGTTGGACAGGGGATGGGCAGTTCTTC.

There are a few counts of this clonotype. The V gene is TRBV29-1, the J gene TRBJ2-7; 8 positions agree with TRBD2. The CDR3 has 15 residues. V was pared by 3 bases and J by 3 bases, with 10 bases of the junction left unmatched. CDR1 SQVTM and CDR2 ANQGSEA come from the germline V gene. CDR3 sequence (DNA): TGCAGCGTTGAGGGTCAGCGGGGGAGTGTCTACGAGCAGTACTTC. It encodes CSVEGQRGSVYEQYF.

The chain carries TRBV29-1 and TRBJ2-1, with 8 bases matching TRBD2. CDR1 SQVTM and CDR2 ANQGSEA come from the germline V gene. V dropped 1 base and J dropped 5; count of bases not matched to a gene: 10. This CDR3 has 16 amino acids. The chain's CDR3 is CSVEVLAGAVDNEQFF. The CDR3 coding sequence is TGCAGCGTTGAAGTCCTAGCGGGCGCTGTGGACAATGAGCAGTTCTTC.

The chain employs TRBV4-1 and TRBJ2-3; D not certain. Germline CDR1 MGHRA, CDR2 YSYEKL. Trimming removed 1 base at V and 3 bases at J, with 5 bases between. CDR3 length: 13 residues. CDR3 nucleotide sequence: TGCGCCAGCAGCCAAGCATCAACAGATACGCAGTATTTT. This translates into CASSQASTDTQYF.

This clonotype was detected a few times. The chain employs TRBV29-1 and TRBJ1-2, with D perhaps TRBD1 (6 bases). Trimming left V 4 bases short and J 2 bases short, with 8 bases between. The V gene's germline CDR1 is SQVTM and CDR2 ANQGSEA. The CDR3 sequence is 12 residues long. CDR3 sequence reads: CSVVQGNYGYTF. The CDR3 coding sequence is TGCAGCGTTGTTCAGGGGAACTATGGCTACACCTTC.